This TCR beta chain emerged from a study of CD8 T cells in Susac syndrome. From germline, CDR1 is SNHLY and CDR2 FYNNEI. The J segment lost 4 bases and the V segment lost 4 bases, leaving 3 bases of the junction unmatched. This CDR3 comprises 14 residues. Random hexamers were used to reverse transcribe an amount of about 0.45 to 1 ug RNA. TCRdb reprocessed the immunoSEQ multiplex PCR reads via MiXCR and lists one record per CDR3 protein. The sample lists about 160,000 distinct CDR3 sequences; about 91% were seen once. The V and J genes are TRBV2 and TRBJ1-3, with TRBD1 identical over 8 bases. The material sequenced was CD4+ T cells from PBMCs. This receptor was obtained from a human donor in good health. CDR3 bases: TGTGCCAGCAGTGGACAGGGGCCCGGAAACACCATATATTTT. Protein sequence: CASSGQGPGNTIYF.